This TCR beta chain was recorded in a study of Ad26.COV2.S vaccination and SARS-CoV-2 variants. Study outcomes and limitations: Comparability of non-spike TCR breadth was observed across vaccine and placebo recipients.

As regards this clone: Its antigen remains unknown. The identical CDR3 is also encoded by other nucleotide sequences in the sample.

Clones were read by immunoSEQ multiplex PCR, and TCRdb kept only the in-frame ones, dropping some. The table includes about 420,000 clones, more than 75% detected once. Noted treatment: around 19 received Ad26.COV2.S at low or high dose, single or two shots; roughly 5 received placebo; per-sample allocation not given. Sampling was done on day 63 after the first vaccine or placebo injection. Trimming stripped 4 bases from V and 3 bases from J, with 4 bases between. The CDR3 is 11 residues long. Germline V gene lookup returns CDR1 SNHLY and CDR2 FYNNEI. The chain couples TRBV2 to TRBJ2-7; D remains ambiguous. The clonotype was recovered from a person aged 18-60 years who received the Ad26.COV2.S COVID-19 vaccine or a placebo. The sample in question was peripheral blood, obtained in a trial of Ad26.COV2.S vaccine versus placebo. The chain's CDR3 is CASSVSYEQYF. For the CDR3, the DNA is TGTGCCAGCAGTGTTAGCTACGAGCAGTACTTC.